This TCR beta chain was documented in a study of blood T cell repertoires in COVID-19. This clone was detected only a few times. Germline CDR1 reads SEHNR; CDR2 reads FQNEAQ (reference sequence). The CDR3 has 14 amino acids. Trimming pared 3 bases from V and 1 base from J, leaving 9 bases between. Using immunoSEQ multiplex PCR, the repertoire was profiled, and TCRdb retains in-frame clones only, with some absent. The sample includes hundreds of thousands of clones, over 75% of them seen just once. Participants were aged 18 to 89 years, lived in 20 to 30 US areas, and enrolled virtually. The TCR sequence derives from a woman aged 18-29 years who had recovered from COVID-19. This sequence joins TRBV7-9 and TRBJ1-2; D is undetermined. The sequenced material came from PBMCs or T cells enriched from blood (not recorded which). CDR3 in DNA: TGTGCCAGCAGCTTCGGTATTCTTAACTATGGCTACACCTTC. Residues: CASSFGILNYGYTF.